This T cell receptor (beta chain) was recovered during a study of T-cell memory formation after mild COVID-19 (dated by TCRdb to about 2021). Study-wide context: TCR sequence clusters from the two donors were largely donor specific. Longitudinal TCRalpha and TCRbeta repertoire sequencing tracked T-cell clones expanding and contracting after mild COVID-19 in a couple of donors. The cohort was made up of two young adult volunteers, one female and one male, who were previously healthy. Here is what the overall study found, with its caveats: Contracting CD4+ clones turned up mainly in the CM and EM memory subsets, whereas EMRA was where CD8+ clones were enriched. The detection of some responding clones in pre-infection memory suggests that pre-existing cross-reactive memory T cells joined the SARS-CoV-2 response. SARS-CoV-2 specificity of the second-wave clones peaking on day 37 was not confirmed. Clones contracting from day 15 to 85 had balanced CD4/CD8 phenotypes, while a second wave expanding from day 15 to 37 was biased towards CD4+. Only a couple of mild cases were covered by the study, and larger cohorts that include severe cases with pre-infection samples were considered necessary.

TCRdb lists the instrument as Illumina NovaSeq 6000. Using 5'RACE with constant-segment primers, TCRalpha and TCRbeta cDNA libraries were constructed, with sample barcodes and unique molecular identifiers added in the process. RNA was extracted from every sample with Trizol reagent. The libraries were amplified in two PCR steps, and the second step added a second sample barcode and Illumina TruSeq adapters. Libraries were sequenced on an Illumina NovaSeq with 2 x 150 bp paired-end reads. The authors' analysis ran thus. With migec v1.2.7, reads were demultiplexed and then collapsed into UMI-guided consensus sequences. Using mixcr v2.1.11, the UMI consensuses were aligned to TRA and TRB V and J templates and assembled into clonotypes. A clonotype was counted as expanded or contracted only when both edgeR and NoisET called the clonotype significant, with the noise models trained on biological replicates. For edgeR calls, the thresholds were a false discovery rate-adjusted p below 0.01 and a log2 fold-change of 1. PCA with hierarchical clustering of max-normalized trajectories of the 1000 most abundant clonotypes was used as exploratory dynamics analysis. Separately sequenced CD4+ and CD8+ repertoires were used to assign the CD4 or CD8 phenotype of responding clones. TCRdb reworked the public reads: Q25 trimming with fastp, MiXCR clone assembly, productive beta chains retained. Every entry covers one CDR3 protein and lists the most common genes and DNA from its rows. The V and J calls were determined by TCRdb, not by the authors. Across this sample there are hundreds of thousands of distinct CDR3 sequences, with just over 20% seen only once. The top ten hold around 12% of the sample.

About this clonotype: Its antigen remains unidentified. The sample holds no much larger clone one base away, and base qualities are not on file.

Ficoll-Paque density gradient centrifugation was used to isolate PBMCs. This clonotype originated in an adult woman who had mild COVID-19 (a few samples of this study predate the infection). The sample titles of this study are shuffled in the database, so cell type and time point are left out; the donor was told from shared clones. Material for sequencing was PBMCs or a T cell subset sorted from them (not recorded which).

The DNA reads as follows: TGTGCCAGCAGCTTACGGGCAGGACCCACTTTGAACACTGAAGCTTTCTTT. It is translated as CASSLRAGPTLNTEAFF. The rearrangement combines TRBV7-6 with TRBJ1-1; no D gene is confidently identified. Reading the germline V gene gives CDR1 SGHVS and CDR2 FNYEAQ. Relative to germline, V is 2 bases shorter and J is 0 bases shorter, with 16 bases between their ends. The CDR3, from cysteine to phenylalanine, totals 17 residues. Just the 51-base CDR3 DNA is kept, in frame starting at base 1.